The 20 T cell receptor beta chains below were found in one sample sequenced in a study of blood T cell repertoires in COVID-19. Using immunoSEQ multiplex PCR, the repertoire was profiled, and TCRdb retains in-frame clones only, with some absent. The table lists approximately 130,000 clones, around nine tenths of them singletons. Sequenced sample: peripheral blood. These receptors were collected from a human donor in a cohort sampled during active COVID-19.

The gene calls are TRBV27 and TRBJ2-7, with 11 bases fitting TRBD2. The trim removed 7 bases at V and 3 bases at J, leaving 5 bases unmatched. Germline V lookup: CDR1 MNHEY, CDR2 SMNVEV (reference sequence). There are 14 residues in the CDR3. The CDR3 here is CASKRTSGRYEQYF. CDR3 nucleotide sequence: TGTGCCAGCAAAAGGACTAGCGGGCGCTACGAGCAGTACTTC.

This clone came up a few times. The rearrangement joins TRBV4-1 to TRBJ2-7; D is possibly TRBD1 (6 bases). Germline loops: CDR1 MGHRA, CDR2 YSYEKL. The CDR3 contains 12 residues. The V gene lost 3 bases and the J gene lost 7 bases, with 10 bases spanning the gap. The CDR3, as DNA: TGCGCCAGCAGCCACCCCAGGGGTGAGCAGTACTTC. Encoded protein: CASSHPRGEQYF.

This clone was seen only once. V usage is TRBV23-1 and J usage is TRBJ2-7, with 7 bases fitting TRBD1. TRBV23-1 is given ORF status, its function remaining uncertain. This CDR3 region has 15 residues. The ends lost 0 bases at V and 2 bases at J; junction bases unmatched: 4. Written as DNA, the CDR3 is TGCGCCAGCAGTCAATCGTTGCAGGGGGCCTACGAGCAGTACTTC. This encodes CASSQSLQGAYEQYF.

The rearrangement joins TRBV3-1 (or the pseudogene TRBV3-2) to TRBJ2-1, with 9 bases matching TRBD2. Trimming took 1 base from V and 15 from J; bases not matched to a gene: 13. The CDR3 spans 15 residues. From germline, CDR1 is LGHDT and CDR2 YNNKEL (reference sequence). The DNA for the CDR3 is TGTGCCAGCAGCCAAGGGCTAACGCGGGGGGGCCGGGGGTTCTTC. This sequence encodes CASSQGLTRGGRGFF.

The count of this clone is one. The chain employs TRBV4-1 and TRBJ2-3, with TRBD2 matching over 13 bases. This CDR3 is 16 amino acids long. Germline V gene sequence: CDR1 MGHRA, CDR2 YSYEKL. V lost 4 bases and J lost 2; bases outside the gene matches: 3. The CDR3 DNA is TGCGCCAGCAGCCCAGGACTAGCGGGGGCCACAGATACGCAGTATTTT. Translating it yields CASSPGLAGATDTQYF.

In regard to this clone: Being one base from a much bigger clone, this may be a read error. Other nucleotide sequences from this sample produce the same CDR3. This chain links TRBV7-7 with TRBJ2-2, with TRBD2 matching 9 bases. Germline V lookup: CDR1 SSHAT, CDR2 FNYEAQ (reference sequence). The CDR3 has 16 residues. In nucleotides, the CDR3 is TGTGCTAGCAGCGAAACCGGGACTAGCATCACCGGGGAGCTGTTTTTT. This codes for CASSETGTSITGELFF. The full variable domain, completed using reference TRBV7-7 and TRBJ2-2, is GAGVSQSPRYKVTKRGQDVTLRCDPISSHATLYWYQQALGQGPEFLTYFNYEAQPDKSGLPSDRFSAERPEGSISTLTIQRTEQRDSAMYRCASSETGTSITGELFFGEGSRLTVL.

This clone appeared a few times. J is TRBJ2-7 and V is TRBV6-2 or TRBV6-3; D is unresolved. Trimming left V 4 bases short and J 0 bases short, with 16 bases between. Germline assignment: CDR1 MNHEY and CDR2 SVGEGT. CDR3 length: 16 amino acids. This CDR3 reads CASSSLFQVNSYEQYF. CDR3 in DNA: TGTGCCAGCAGTTCTCTTTTCCAGGTTAACTCCTACGAGCAGTACTTC.

The V call is TRBV3-1 (or the pseudogene TRBV3-2), the J call TRBJ2-1; TRBD2 agrees at 8 bases. V dropped 4 bases and J dropped 7; count of bases not matched to a gene: 15. Germline CDR1 and CDR2: LGHDT and YNNKEL (reference sequence). CDR3 size: 17 residues. In nucleotides, the CDR3 is TGTGCCAGCAGCCTGGCGTTTTCCGGGAGGGCCCGGAATGAGCAGTTCTTC. Protein product: CASSLAFSGRARNEQFF.

The chain has TRBV5-1 and TRBJ1-1, with D tentatively TRBD1 (6 bases). Germline CDR1 is SGHRS and CDR2 is YFSETQ. V was shortened by 2 bases and J by 3 bases, with 17 bases between the two germline ends. The CDR3 has 16 amino acids. The CDR3 DNA follows: TGCGCCAGCAGCTTAACCCGGGACACAGGGTACACTGAAGCTTTCTTT. It encodes CASSLTRDTGYTEAFF.

The J gene is TRBJ1-1, the V gene TRBV29-1, with a tentative D call TRBD1 (6 bases). CDR3 size: 13 residues. From germline, CDR1 is SQVTM and CDR2 ANQGSEA. Trimming removed 6 bases from V and 0 bases from J, with 11 bases in between. CDR3 sequence: CSVDRAMNTEAFF. For the CDR3, the DNA is TGCAGCGTGGACAGAGCCATGAACACTGAAGCTTTCTTT.

This chain uses TRBV19 with TRBJ1-1; 7 positions agree with TRBD1. Trimming removed 9 bases from V and 4 bases from J; junction bases left unmatched: 8. The CDR3 runs 13 residues. CDR1 LNHDA and CDR2 SQIVND come from the germline V gene (reference sequence). The CDR3 DNA follows: TGTGCCAGCACCGTCAGGGGGATCACTGAAGCTTTCTTT. Its protein product is CASTVRGITEAFF.

The CDR3 sequence: CASSSLADSYNEQFF. The CDR3 bases are TGTGCCAGCAGCTCCCTAGCGGACTCCTACAATGAGCAGTTCTTC. V is TRBV6-5 and J is TRBJ2-1, with 7 positions matching TRBD2. Trimming at V came to 6 bases and at J to 0 bases, leaving 5 bases not matched to a gene. The CDR3 loop spans 15 amino acids. Germline assignment: CDR1 MNHEY and CDR2 SVGAGI.

The chain links TRBV24-1 to TRBJ2-3; 8 bases are shared with TRBD2. The CDR3 runs 15 residues. Trimming removed 5 bases from V and 2 bases from J; junction bases left unmatched: 5. The V gene's germline CDR1 is KGHDR and CDR2 SFDVKD. For the CDR3, the DNA is TGTGCCACCAGTGGAGCTAGCGGGTCCACAGATACGCAGTATTTT. Translating it yields CATSGASGSTDTQYF.

The V gene is TRBV30, the J gene TRBJ2-3; no reliable D call. The CDR3 spans 15 residues. Trimming removed 0 bases at V and 6 bases at J, with 16 bases between. Germline V lookup: CDR1 GTSNPN, CDR2 SVGIG (reference sequence). For the CDR3, the DNA is TGTGCCTGGAGTGTCACCCGCACCTACGGGGATACGCAGTATTTT. Its protein product is CAWSVTRTYGDTQYF.

This clone turned up a few times. The V gene is TRBV3-1 (or the pseudogene TRBV3-2), the J gene TRBJ1-2, with D perhaps TRBD1 (5 bases). Per germline, CDR1 LGHDT and CDR2 YNNKEL (reference sequence). The CDR3 spans 14 residues. The V gene lost 0 bases and the J gene lost 3 bases, with 8 bases spanning the gap. CDR3 sequence (DNA): TGTGCCAGCAGCCAAGAAGTGACAGACTATGGCTACACCTTC. Amino acid sequence: CASSQEVTDYGYTF.

The chain uses TRBV4-1 and TRBJ2-3; a possible D gene is TRBD1 (6 bases). Trimming took off 4 bases at V and 0 bases at J, with 11 bases between the two ends. Germline V gene data show CDR1 as MGHRA and CDR2 as YSYEKL. This CDR3 region has 15 residues. DNA of the CDR3: TGCGCCAGCAGCCCAGCAGACAGGAGCACAGATACGCAGTATTTT. Protein: CASSPADRSTDTQYF.

As for this clone: An end of the junction differs from the germline gene, which may be a read error. The V call is TRBV29-1, the J call TRBJ2-7; 8 positions match TRBD1. The CDR3 spans 11 residues. Germline CDR1 is SQVTM and CDR2 is ANQGSEA. DNA for the CDR3: TGCAGCGGCGCCGTGTCGGACAGGGTATTTTTC. Residues: CSGAVSDRVFF.

V gene TRBV2 combines with J gene TRBJ2-7; 8 nucleotides agree with TRBD2. Germline V gene lookup returns CDR1 SNHLY and CDR2 FYNNEI. This CDR3 is 14 amino acids long. Trimming removed 4 bases from V and 6 bases from J; junction bases left unmatched: 8. The CDR3 bases are TGTGCCAGCAGTGTTGGCGGGGGGTTCGGCGAGCAGTACTTC. It specifies CASSVGGGFGEQYF.

The gene calls are TRBV4-1 and TRBJ2-5; 8 nucleotides match TRBD2. V lost 3 bases to trimming and J lost 5 bases; unmatched junction nucleotides: 8. Germline CDR1 and CDR2: MGHRA and YSYEKL. The CDR3 extends over 15 amino acids. The CDR3 nucleotides read TGCGCCAGCAGCCAGATTGGGACTAGTGGCGAGACCCAGTACTTC. Translated: CASSQIGTSGETQYF.

This chain joins TRBV18 and TRBJ2-7; 7 bases match TRBD1. J was trimmed by 4 bases and V by 1 base; bases with no gene match: 7. Germline loops: CDR1 KGHSH, CDR2 LQKENI. The CDR3 covers 15 residues. CDR3 nucleotide sequence: TGTGCCAGCTCACCACGACAGGGTAGGAATTACGAGCAGTACTTC. Its protein is CASSPRQGRNYEQYF.